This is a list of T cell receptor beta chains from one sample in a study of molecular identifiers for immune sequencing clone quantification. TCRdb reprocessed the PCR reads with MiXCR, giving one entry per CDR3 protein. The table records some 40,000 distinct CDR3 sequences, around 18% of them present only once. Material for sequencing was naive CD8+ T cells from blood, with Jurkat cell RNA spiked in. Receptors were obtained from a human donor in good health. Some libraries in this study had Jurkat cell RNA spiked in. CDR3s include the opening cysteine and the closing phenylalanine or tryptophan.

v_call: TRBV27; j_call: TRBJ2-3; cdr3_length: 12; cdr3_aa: CASSSYTDTQYF
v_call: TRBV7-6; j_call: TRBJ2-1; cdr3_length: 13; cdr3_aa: CASSLEGLGEQFF
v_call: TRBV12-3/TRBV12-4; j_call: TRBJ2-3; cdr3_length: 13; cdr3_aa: CASSLRGPDTQYF
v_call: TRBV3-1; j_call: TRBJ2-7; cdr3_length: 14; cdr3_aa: CASSEGASSYEQYF
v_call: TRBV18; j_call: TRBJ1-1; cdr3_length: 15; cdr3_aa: CASSPGQHMNTEAFF
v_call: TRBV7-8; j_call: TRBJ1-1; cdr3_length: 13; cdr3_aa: CASSLPGDREAFF
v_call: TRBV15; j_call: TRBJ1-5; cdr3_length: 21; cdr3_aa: CATSKDEPWGTARDGHQPQHF
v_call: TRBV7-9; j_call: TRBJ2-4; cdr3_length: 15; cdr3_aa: CASSLIGLGLGIQYF
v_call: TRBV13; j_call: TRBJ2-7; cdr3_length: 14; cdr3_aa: CASSPRQGPYEQYF
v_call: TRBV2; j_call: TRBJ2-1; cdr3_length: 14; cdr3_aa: CASTVLAGNNEQFF
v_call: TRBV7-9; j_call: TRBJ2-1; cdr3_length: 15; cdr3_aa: CASSLGTSGRNEQFF
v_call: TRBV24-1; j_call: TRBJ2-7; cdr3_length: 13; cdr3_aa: CATNRQGGYEQYF
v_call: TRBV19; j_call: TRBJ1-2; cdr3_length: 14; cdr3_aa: CASSPNRGDDGYTF
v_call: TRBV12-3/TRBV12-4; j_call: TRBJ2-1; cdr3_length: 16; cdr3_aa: CASSASRLAGNNEQFF
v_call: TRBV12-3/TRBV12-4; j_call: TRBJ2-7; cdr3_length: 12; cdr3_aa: CASSRTGPEQYF
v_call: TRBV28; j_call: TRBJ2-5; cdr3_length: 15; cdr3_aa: CASGKAGGGKETQYF
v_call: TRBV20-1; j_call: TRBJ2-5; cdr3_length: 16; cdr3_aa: CSARGGEREGRVTQYF
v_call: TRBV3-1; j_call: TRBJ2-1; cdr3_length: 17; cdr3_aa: CASSQDLGGGWSNEQFF
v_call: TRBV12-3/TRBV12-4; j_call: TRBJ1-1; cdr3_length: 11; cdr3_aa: CASSLGGGGSF
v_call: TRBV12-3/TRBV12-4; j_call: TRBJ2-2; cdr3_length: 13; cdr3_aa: CASSSGSTGELFF
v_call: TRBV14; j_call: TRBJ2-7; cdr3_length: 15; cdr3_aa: CASSQDLARSGEQYF
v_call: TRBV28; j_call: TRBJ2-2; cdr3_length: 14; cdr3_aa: CASSSPRNTGELFF
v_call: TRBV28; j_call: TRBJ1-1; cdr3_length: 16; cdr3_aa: CASSLDSRVRDTEAFF
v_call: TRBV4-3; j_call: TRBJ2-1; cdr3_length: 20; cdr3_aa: CASSQDLGLVGYSVDNEQFF
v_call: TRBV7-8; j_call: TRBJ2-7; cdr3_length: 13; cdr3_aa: CTSSLGQTYEQYF
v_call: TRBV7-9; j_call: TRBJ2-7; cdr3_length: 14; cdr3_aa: CASSLSDRVYEQYF
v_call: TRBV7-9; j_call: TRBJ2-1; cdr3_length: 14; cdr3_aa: CASSNLAGGVEQFF
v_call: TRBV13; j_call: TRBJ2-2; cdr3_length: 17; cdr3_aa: CATSGASGNTNTGELFF
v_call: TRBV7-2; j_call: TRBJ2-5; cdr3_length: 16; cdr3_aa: CASSIEIAGGWETQYF
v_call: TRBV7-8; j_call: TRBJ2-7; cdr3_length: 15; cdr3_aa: CASSLGVGGNYEQYF
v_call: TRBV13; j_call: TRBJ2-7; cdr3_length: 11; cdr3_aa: CASSRRNEQYF
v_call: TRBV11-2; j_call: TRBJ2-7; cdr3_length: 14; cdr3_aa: CASSLEDGSYEQYF
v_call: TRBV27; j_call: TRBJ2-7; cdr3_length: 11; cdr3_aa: CASSFGNEQYF
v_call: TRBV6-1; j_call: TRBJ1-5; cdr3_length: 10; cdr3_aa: CASAGQPQHF
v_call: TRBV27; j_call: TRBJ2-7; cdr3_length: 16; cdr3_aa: CASSWGLAGGTYEQYF
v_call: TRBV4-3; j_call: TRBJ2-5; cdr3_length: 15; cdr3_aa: CASSHELVLQETQYF
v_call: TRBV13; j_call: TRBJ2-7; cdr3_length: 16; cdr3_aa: CASSSWSGTGPYEQYF
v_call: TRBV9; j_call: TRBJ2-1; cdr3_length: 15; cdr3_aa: CASSVEPSGYNEQFF
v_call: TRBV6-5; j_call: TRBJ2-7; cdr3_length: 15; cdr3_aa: CASSSTGTAFDEQYF
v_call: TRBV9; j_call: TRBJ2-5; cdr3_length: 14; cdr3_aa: CASSASGAQETQYF
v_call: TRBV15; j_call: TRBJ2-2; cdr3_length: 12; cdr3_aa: CATSKGTGELFF
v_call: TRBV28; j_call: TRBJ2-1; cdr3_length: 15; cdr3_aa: CASLGLAGPYNEQFF
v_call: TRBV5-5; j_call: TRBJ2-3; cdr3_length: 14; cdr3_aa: CASSPAGGSDTQYF
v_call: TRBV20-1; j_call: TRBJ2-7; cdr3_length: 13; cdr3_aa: CSASGQDPYEQYF
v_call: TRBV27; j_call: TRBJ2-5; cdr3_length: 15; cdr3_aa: CAAGVGTGFQETQYF
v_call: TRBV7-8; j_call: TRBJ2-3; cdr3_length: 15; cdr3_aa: CASSLVSGISDTQYF
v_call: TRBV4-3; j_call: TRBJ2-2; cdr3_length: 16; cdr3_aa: CASSHFRPPNAGELFF